This is a list of T cell receptor beta chains from one sample in a study of patients and donors after allogeneic stem cell transplantation. Using its own MiXCR run on the RT-PCR reads, TCRdb lists one record per CDR3 protein. The table lists more than 850,000 distinct CDR3 sequences, roughly 18% of them singletons, with 5% to 7.5% in the top ten. The specimen sequenced was blood, either unsorted or a sorted T cell fraction (not recorded which). The source is a human donor who was either an allogeneic HSCT recipient or a stem cell or donor lymphocyte infusion donor (not recorded which). It is not recorded whose cells these are; they may come from a transplant donor. Each CDR3 is given with its conserved first and last residue. The D gene is left open where the match is weak. Expanded clones are given a class, and other clones once, few, many or no size at all.

abundance,v_gene,d_gene,j_gene,CDR3nt,CDR3aa
-,TRBV6-5,-,TRBJ2-7,TGTGCCTGCCATGGGGGAAGCGAGCAGTACTTC,CACHGGSEQYF
-,TRBV6-2/TRBV6-3,TRBD2,TRBJ2-1,TGTGCCAGCAGCGCACTAGCGGGAGTTGAGCAGTTCTTC,CASSALAGVEQFF
few,TRBV29-1,-,TRBJ1-1,TGCAGCGGCGAACAGCTTACTGAAGCTTTCTTT,CSGEQLTEAFF
-,TRBV11-2,-,TRBJ1-2,TGTGCCAGCAGCCCAGGGTCGACAGTTGGTGGCTACACCTTC,CASSPGSTVGGYTF
-,TRBV14,-,TRBJ2-3,TGTGCCAGCAGCCAAGTCCTATTCCGCACAGATACGCAGTATTTT,CASSQVLFRTDTQYF
-,TRBV15,-,TRBJ2-5,TGTGCCACCAGAGAGACTGGCCGGGGCAGGAGGTTACAAGAGACCCAGTACTTC,CATRETGRGRRLQETQYF
few,TRBV28,-,TRBJ2-2,TGTGCCAGCTGGGCACCGAACACCGGGGAGCTGTTTTTT,CASWAPNTGELFF
-,TRBV5-1,-,TRBJ2-5,TGCGCCAGCAGCCCCCAGACAGGGAGGGGCGAGACCCAGTACTTC,CASSPQTGRGETQYF
-,TRBV11-2,-,TRBJ1-1,TGTGCCAGCAGCACCGACAGGACGAGCTCTGAAGCTTTCTTT,CASSTDRTSSEAFF
few,TRBV10-3,-,TRBJ1-1,TGTGCCATCAGTGAGGCAGGGTACACTGAAGCTTTCTTT,CAISEAGYTEAFF
-,TRBV5-5,TRBD1,TRBJ2-2,TGTGCCAGCAGCTCCGGGACAGTAAACACCGGGGAGCTGTTTTTT,CASSSGTVNTGELFF
-,TRBV6-2/TRBV6-3,-,TRBJ2-1,TGTGCCGCACTTCAGGGATATGAGCAGTTCTTC,CAALQGYEQFF
few,TRBV20-1,-,TRBJ2-7,TGCAGTGCTAGAGTTTACGAGCAGTACTTC,CSARVYEQYF
many,TRBV12-3/TRBV12-4,TRBD2,TRBJ2-1,TGTGCCAGCAGTTTAAGGGGACTAGCGGGATTAAATGAGCAGTTCTTC,CASSLRGLAGLNEQFF
few,TRBV6-5,TRBD2,TRBJ2-7,TGTGCCACCCGGGGGGGCTACGAGCAGTACTTC,CATRGGYEQYF
-,TRBV6-2/TRBV6-3,-,TRBJ2-1,TGTGCCAGCAGTTACGTGCAGGGCTCCTACAATGAGCAGTTCTTC,CASSYVQGSYNEQFF
-,TRBV12-3/TRBV12-4,-,TRBJ2-5,TGTGCCAGCAGTTTAGGGCACAGAGAGACCCAGTACTTC,CASSLGHRETQYF
few,TRBV5-1,TRBD2,TRBJ2-3,TGCGCCAGCAGCGGGCTAGCGGGGTTCACAGATACGCAGTATTTT,CASSGLAGFTDTQYF
few,TRBV12-5,-,TRBJ2-3,TGTGCTAGTGGTTTGGTCCCAGCGGTGGAGGCAGATACGCAGTATTTT,CASGLVPAVEADTQYF
-,TRBV25-1,-,TRBJ1-1,TGTGCCAGCAGTGAATCTACAACAGGGTTCACTGAAGCTTTCTTT,CASSESTTGFTEAFF
few,TRBV6-2/TRBV6-3,TRBD2,TRBJ2-5,TGTGCCAGCAGTTTCGGACTAGCGGGAGTTGAGACCCAGTACTTC,CASSFGLAGVETQYF
-,TRBV6-1,-,TRBJ2-3,TGTGCCAGCAGTGAAACATGGGGAAGGTCGGACGCAGATACGCAGTATTTT,CASSETWGRSDADTQYF